The rows below give T cell receptor beta chains drawn from one sample of a study of Graves' ophthalmopathy and Graves' hyperthyroidism. TCRdb redid the calling of the multiplex PCR reads with MiXCR, one entry per CDR3 protein. The data contain a few hundred thousand distinct CDR3 sequences, around a sixth of them singletons. The material sequenced was peripheral blood. The receptors derive from an adult man with Graves' ophthalmopathy. CDR3s include the opening cysteine and the closing phenylalanine or tryptophan. Only some rows state a clone size, as once, few, many or a class for expanded clones.

>many|TRBJ2-7|TRBV6-5
CASSPSRQGASYEQYF
>many|TRBJ1-1|TRBV5-1
CASSLSRGDEAFF
>many|TRBJ2-5|TRBV11-2
CASSLGQGRARETQYF
>many|TRBJ1-1|TRBV20-1
CSARDSKSRSNTEAFF
>NA|TRBJ2-2|TRBV11-1
CASSLDGPGELFF
>many|TRBJ1-1|TRBV29-1
CSVEQGAVGTEAFF
>many|TRBJ1-3|TRBV30
CAWVRLQGTRSGNTIYF
>NA|TRBJ2-7|TRBV6-1
CASKASGSSYEQYF
>NA|TRBJ2-6|TRBV2
CATREIRPGANVLTF
>many|TRBJ2-7|TRBV27
CASSLSYGERRYEQYF
>many|TRBJ2-4|TRBV30
CAWSRGDIQYF
>NA|TRBJ2-7|TRBV12-3/TRBV12-4
CASSPSRDRGHEQYF
>many|TRBJ1-1|TRBV5-1
CASSIRDRGPEAFF
>many|TRBJ2-7|TRBV19
CASSRGLAGVEQYF
>many|TRBJ2-2|TRBV25-1
CASSGLVGQGGIGGELFF
>many|TRBJ1-6|TRBV6-4
CASSTDRGPRRFGSPLHF
>many|TRBJ1-1|TRBV24-1
CATSGPNTEAFF
>many|TRBJ2-3|TRBV7-8
CASTVQGPTDTQYF
>many|TRBJ1-1|TRBV6-2/TRBV6-3
CASSYGGTTVSTEAFF
>many|TRBJ2-5|TRBV27
CASTPGTGGQETQYF
>many|TRBJ2-2|TRBV12-3/TRBV12-4
CASSLSGGAGELFF
>many|TRBJ1-2|TRBV6-1
CASRRDRDNGYTF
>many|TRBJ2-2|TRBV7-9
CASSARQASGELFF
>many|TRBJ1-2|TRBV6-1
CASSGRGGDRGYTF
>many|TRBJ1-5|TRBV28
CASSLPRGRIQPQHF
>many|TRBJ2-5|TRBV6-2/TRBV6-3
CASTVTSPRETQYF
>NA|TRBJ1-5|TRBV28
CASSTTGIGVFGNQPQHF
>NA|TRBJ2-5|TRBV12-3/TRBV12-4
CASGGRHQETQYF
>many|TRBJ2-5|TRBV11-2
CASSVSGAGETQYF